This paragraph covers one TCR beta chain sequence. These data are taken from a study of identical twins. Germline V gene sequence: CDR1 MNHEY, CDR2 SMNVEV (reference sequence). CDR3 size: 16 residues. The trim removed 0 bases at V and 6 bases at J, leaving 7 bases unmatched. TCRdb re-analysed the 5' RACE reads in MiXCR, keeping a single row per CDR3 protein. The sample shows 600,000 to 700,000 distinct CDR3 sequences, about 20% of them seen only once. The data were also submitted as part of a second study, on T cells expressing NK-cell markers.

The sequencing input was PBMCs. The TCR comes from a woman younger than 35 in good health. The chain employs TRBV27 and TRBJ2-1; 8 bases are shared with TRBD1. The DNA for the CDR3 is TGTGCCAGCAGTTTATCGACAGGGGTGATCCGCAATGAGCAGTTCTTC. It translates to CASSLSTGVIRNEQFF.